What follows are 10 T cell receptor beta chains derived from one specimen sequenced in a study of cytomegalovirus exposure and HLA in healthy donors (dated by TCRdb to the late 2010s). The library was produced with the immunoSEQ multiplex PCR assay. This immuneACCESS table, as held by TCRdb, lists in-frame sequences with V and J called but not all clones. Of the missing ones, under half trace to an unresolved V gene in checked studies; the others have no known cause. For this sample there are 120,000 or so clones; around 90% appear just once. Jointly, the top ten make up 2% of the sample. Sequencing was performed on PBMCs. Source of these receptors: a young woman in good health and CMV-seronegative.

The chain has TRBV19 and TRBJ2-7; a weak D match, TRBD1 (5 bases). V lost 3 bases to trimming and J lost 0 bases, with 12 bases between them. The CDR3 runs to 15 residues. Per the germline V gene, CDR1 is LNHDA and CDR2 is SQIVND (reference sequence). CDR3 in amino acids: CASSMGQTFSYEQYF. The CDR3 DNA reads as TGTGCCAGTAGTATGGGGCAAACCTTCTCCTACGAGCAGTACTTC. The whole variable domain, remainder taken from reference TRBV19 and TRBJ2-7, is DGGITQSPKYLFRKEGQNVTLSCEQNLNHDAMYWYRQDPGQGLRLIYYSQIVNDFQKGDIAEGYSVSREKKESFPLTVTSAQKNPTAFYLCASSMGQTFSYEQYFGPGTRLTVT.

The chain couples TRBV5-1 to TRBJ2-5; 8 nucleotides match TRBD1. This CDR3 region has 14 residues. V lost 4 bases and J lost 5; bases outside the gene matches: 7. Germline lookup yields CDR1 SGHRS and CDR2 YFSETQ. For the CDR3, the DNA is TGCGCCAGCAGCGCGACAGGGGTTTGGGAGACCCAGTACTTC. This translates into CASSATGVWETQYF.

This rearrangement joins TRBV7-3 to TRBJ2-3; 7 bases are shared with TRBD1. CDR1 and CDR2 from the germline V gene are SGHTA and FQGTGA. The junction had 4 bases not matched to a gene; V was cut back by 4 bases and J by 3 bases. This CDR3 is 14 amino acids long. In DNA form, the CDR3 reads TGTGCCAGCAGCTCCACAGGGGCAACAGATACGCAGTATTTT. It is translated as CASSSTGATDTQYF.

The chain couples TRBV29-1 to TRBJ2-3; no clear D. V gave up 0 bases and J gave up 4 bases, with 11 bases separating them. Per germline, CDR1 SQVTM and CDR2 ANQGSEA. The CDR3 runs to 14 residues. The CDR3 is CSVEDPPSADTQYF. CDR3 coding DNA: TGCAGCGTTGAAGATCCCCCCTCCGCAGATACGCAGTATTTT.

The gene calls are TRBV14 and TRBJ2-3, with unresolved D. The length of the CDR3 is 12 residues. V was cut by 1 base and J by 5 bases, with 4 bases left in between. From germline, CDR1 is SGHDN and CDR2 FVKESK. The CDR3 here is CASSQVGDTQYF. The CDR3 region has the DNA TGTGCCAGCAGCCAAGTCGGAGATACGCAGTATTTT. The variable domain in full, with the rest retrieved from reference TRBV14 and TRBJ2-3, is EAGVTQFPSHSVIEKGQTVTLRCDPISGHDNLYWYRRVMGKEIKFLLHFVKESKQDESGMPNNRFLAERTGGTYSTLKVQPAELEDSGVYFCASSQVGDTQYFGPGTRLTVL.

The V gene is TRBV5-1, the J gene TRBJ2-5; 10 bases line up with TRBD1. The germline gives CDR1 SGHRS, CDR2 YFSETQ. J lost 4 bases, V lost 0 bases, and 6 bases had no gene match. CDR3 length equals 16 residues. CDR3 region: CASSLGEGTGAETQYF. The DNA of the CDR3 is TGCGCCAGCAGCTTGGGGGAGGGGACAGGGGCAGAGACCCAGTACTTC.

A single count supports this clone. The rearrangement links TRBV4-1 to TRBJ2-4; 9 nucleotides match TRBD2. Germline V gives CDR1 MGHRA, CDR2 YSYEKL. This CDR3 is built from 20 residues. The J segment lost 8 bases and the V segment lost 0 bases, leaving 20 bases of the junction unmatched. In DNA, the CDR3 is TGCGCCAGCAGCCAAGACAGCCTAGCGGGAAGGGTGAAGGCGTTGGACATTCAGTACTTC. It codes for CASSQDSLAGRVKALDIQYF.

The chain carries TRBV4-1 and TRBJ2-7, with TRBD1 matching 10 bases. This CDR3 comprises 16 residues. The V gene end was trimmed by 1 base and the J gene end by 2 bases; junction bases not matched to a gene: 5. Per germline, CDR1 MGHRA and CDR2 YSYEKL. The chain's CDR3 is CASSQGGGQGTYEQYF. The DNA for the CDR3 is TGCGCCAGCAGCCAAGGCGGGGGACAGGGGACCTACGAGCAGTACTTC.

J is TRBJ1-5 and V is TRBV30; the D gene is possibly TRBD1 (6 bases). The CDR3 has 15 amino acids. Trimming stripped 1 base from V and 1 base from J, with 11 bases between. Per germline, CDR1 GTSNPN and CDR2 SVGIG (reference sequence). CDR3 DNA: TGTGCCTGGAGTGAGGGGGGGCAGAGCAATCAGCCCCAGCATTTT. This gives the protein CAWSEGGQSNQPQHF.

The CDR3 DNA reads as TGTGCCATCAGTGAGGGCCTAGCGGGCAATGAGCAGTTCTTC. This encodes CAISEGLAGNEQFF. The rearrangement uses TRBV10-3 and TRBJ2-1; 8 nucleotides align to TRBD2. Looked up from germline, CDR1 is ENHRY and CDR2 is SYGVKD. CDR3 length: 14 amino acids. V lost 2 bases and J lost 6; bases outside the gene matches: 3.